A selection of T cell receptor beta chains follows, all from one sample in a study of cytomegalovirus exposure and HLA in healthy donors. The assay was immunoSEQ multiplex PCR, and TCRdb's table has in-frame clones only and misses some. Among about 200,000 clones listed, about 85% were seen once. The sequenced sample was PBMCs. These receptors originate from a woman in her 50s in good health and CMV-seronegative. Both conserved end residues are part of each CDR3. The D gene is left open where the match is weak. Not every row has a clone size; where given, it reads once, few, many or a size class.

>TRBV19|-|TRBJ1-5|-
CASSIAAVPGAQHF
TGTGCCAGTAGTATAGCGGCGGTACCTGGAGCCCAGCATTTT
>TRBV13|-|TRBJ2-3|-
CASSLNAGPSTDTQYF
TGTGCCAGCAGCTTAAATGCGGGGCCTAGCACAGATACGCAGTATTTT
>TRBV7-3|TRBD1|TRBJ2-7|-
CASSLTATGTGEKYF
TGTGCCAGCAGCTTAACCGCAACCGGGACAGGGGAGAAGTACTTC
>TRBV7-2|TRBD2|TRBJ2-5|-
CASSSRRGASGVGTQYF
TGTGCCAGCAGCTCACGTAGGGGGGCTAGCGGGGTTGGGACCCAGTACTTC
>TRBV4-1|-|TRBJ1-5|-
CASSQGQTINQPQHF
TGCGCCAGCAGCCAAGGACAGACGATCAATCAGCCCCAGCATTTT
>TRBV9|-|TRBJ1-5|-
CASSPGGSNQPQHF
TGTGCCAGCAGCCCGGGGGGTAGCAATCAGCCCCAGCATTTT
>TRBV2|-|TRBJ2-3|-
CASNRITSTRTQYF
TGTGCCAGCAACCGAATTACTAGTACTCGTACGCAGTATTTT
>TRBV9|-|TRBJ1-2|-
CASSVAPGDGYTF
TGTGCCAGCAGCGTAGCCCCAGGGGATGGCTACACCTTC
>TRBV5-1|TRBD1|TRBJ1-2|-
CASSVLTGGNGYTF
TGCGCCAGCAGCGTCTTGACAGGGGGTAATGGCTACACCTTC
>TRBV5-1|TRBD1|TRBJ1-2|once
CASSLTGGGYGYTF
TGCGCCAGCAGCCTGACAGGGGGAGGCTATGGCTACACCTTC
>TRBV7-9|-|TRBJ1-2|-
CASSPPGSGGHGYTF
TGTGCCAGCAGCCCACCTGGGTCGGGGGGCCATGGCTACACCTTC
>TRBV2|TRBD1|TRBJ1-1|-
CASRTTGAAEAFF
TGTGCCAGCAGGACGACAGGGGCGGCTGAAGCTTTCTTT
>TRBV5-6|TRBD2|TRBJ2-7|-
CASSQLAVTYEQYF
TGTGCCAGCAGCCAACTAGCGGTAACCTACGAGCAGTACTTC
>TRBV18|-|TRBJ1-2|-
CASSDLDRNYGYTF
TGTGCCAGCTCAGATCTCGACAGAAACTATGGCTACACCTTC
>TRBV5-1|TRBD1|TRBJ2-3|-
CASSLSPQTGVNADTQYF
TGCGCCAGCAGCTTGTCCCCACAGACAGGGGTTAATGCAGATACGCAGTATTTT
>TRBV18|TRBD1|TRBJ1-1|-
CASSPQGQGAEAFF
TGTGCCAGCTCACCACAAGGACAGGGGGCTGAAGCTTTCTTT
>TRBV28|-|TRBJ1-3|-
CATVRAGGGTGNTIYF
TGTGCCACCGTTCGGGCCGGGGGGGGCACTGGAAACACCATATATTTT
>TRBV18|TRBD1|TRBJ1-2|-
CASSPQSPSTGTVYGYTF
TGTGCCAGCTCACCTCAGTCTCCTTCAACCGGGACAGTATATGGCTACACCTTC
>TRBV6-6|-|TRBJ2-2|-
CASSYLNTGELFF
TGTGCCAGCAGTTACTTAAACACCGGGGAGCTGTTTTTT
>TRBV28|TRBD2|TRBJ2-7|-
CASSLATSGVLSYEQYF
TGTGCCAGCAGTTTGGCGACTAGCGGAGTTCTTTCCTACGAGCAGTACTTC
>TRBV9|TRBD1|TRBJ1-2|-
CASSADRGRDGYTF
TGTGCCAGCAGCGCGGACAGGGGGCGGGACGGCTACACCTTC
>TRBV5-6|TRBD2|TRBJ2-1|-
CASSEGLAGGFSYNEQFF
TGTGCCAGCAGCGAGGGACTAGCGGGGGGCTTCTCCTACAATGAGCAGTTCTTC
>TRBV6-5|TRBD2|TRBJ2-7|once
CASGTSLSYEQYF
TGTGCCAGCGGGACTAGCCTTTCCTACGAGCAGTACTTC
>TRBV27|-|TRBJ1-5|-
CASTTGLNQPQHF
TGTGCCAGCACTACAGGGTTGAATCAGCCCCAGCATTTT
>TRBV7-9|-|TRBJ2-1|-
CASSSPTGTYNEQFF
TGTGCCAGCAGCTCCCCCACAGGAACTTACAATGAGCAGTTCTTC
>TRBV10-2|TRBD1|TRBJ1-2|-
CASTGTEAYGYTF
TGCGCCAGCACTGGGACAGAAGCCTATGGCTACACCTTC
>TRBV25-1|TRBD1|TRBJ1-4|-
CASSELLQGELFF
TGTGCCAGCAGTGAACTGCTACAGGGGGAACTGTTTTTT
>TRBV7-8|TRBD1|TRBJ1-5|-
CASSLTGGVGQPQHF
TGTGCCAGCAGTTTAACAGGGGGCGTGGGTCAGCCCCAGCATTTT
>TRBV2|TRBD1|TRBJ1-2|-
CASRYDYSGGVGYTF
TGTGCCAGCAGATACGATTACTCAGGGGGTGTGGGCTACACCTTC
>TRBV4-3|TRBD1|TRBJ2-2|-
CASSADRVDGELFF
TGCGCCAGCAGCGCTGACAGGGTGGACGGGGAGCTGTTTTTT
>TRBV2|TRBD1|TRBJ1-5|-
CASSEGGTGASNQPQHF
TGTGCCAGCAGTGAAGGAGGGACAGGGGCTAGCAATCAGCCCCAGCATTTT